The next 2 T cell receptor beta chains were all read from a single sample in a study of blood T cell repertoires in COVID-19 (dated by TCRdb to about 2020). To prepare the library, the immunoSEQ multiplex PCR assay was applied. TCRdb's version of the immuneACCESS table is confined to in-frame rearrangements and falls short of the full clone set. An unresolved V gene accounts for under half of the shortfall where checked; the remainder is of unknown origin. In all, the sample holds roughly 120,000 clones, and 75% to 90% of those were seen once. The ten largest clones add up to around 1.1% of the sample. Sequencing input: peripheral blood. The receptors stem from a human donor in a cohort sampled during active COVID-19.

The rearrangement uses TRBV6-7 and TRBJ2-7; 7 nucleotides align to TRBD1. TRBV6-7 counts as an open reading frame of uncertain function. The CDR3 loop spans 17 amino acids. Germline trimming cut 1 base from V and 0 bases from J; bases unmatched to any gene: 9. CDR3 bases: TGTGCCAGCAGTTACTATCCCGGGACAGCCCTCTCCTACGAGCAGTACTTC. Translation: CASSYYPGTALSYEQYF.

The rearrangement links TRBV6-5 to TRBJ1-2; 9 bases line up with TRBD1. CDR1 and CDR2 from the germline V gene are MNHEY and SVGAGI. Losses at the gene ends were 5 bases for V and 4 bases for J; bases not matched to a gene: 5. The CDR3 is 14 amino acids. The CDR3 spells CASSPGQGSYGYTF. The CDR3 DNA reads TGTGCCAGCAGTCCGGGACAGGGATCCTATGGCTACACCTTC.